This TCR beta chain was identified during a study of blood T cell repertoires in COVID-19. Study background: Acute-phase and convalescent COVID-19 samples originated in the United States, Italy and Spain. T cells, B-cell-depleted T cells, or PBMCs supplied cDNA or gDNA.

Original processing notes: The assay estimated nucleated cells by amplifying reference gene primers. The protocol was immunoSEQ multiplex PCR, while the TCRdb copy is restricted to in-frame clones and leaves out a portion. V and J calls and clone size are those listed in that table; D and trimming were worked out from the DNA. This sample has 150,000 to 200,000 clones, with 88% found just once. The source is a man aged 55 to 69 with acute or convalescent COVID-19. Sequencing used peripheral blood.

CDR3 in amino acids: CASSLGPQATDTQYF. DNA for the CDR3: TGTGCCAGCAGCCTCGGTCCCCAAGCAACAGATACGCAGTATTTT. The V call is TRBV3-1 (or the pseudogene TRBV3-2), the J call TRBJ2-3; no clear D. Germline V CDR1 and CDR2: LGHDT, YNNKEL (reference sequence). V was clipped by 4 bases and J by 3 bases, with 14 bases between them. The CDR3 is 15 amino acids.